The T cell receptor beta chain described here comes from a study of CD8+CD57+ T cells in acquired aplastic anemia. The ends were cut back, 5 bases at V and 2 bases at J, with 15 bases in the middle. The CDR3 length is 15 residues. CDR1 and CDR2 from the germline V gene are LNHDA and SQIVND (reference sequence). Genomic DNA, the template, was used for profiling of the TCR beta VDJ and CDR3. TCRdb fed the reads into MiXCR, producing one record per CDR3 protein. This table has under 350,000 distinct CDR3 sequences, 56% appearing once. Selection for sequencing was limited to patients who had shown CD8+CD57+ cell expansion by flow cytometry. Among the patients, none had received any therapy at the time of blood sampling.

Sequencing was done on a sample of sorted CD4+, CD8+, or CD8+CD57+ T cells (not recorded which) from PBMCs. This receptor was taken from a human donor with aplastic anemia. The chain is built from TRBV19 and TRBJ1-2; the D is unclear. CDR3 residues: CASSVQSDNNYGYTF. CDR3 sequence (DNA): TGTGCCAGTAGTGTGCAGTCCGACAACAACTATGGCTACACCTTC.